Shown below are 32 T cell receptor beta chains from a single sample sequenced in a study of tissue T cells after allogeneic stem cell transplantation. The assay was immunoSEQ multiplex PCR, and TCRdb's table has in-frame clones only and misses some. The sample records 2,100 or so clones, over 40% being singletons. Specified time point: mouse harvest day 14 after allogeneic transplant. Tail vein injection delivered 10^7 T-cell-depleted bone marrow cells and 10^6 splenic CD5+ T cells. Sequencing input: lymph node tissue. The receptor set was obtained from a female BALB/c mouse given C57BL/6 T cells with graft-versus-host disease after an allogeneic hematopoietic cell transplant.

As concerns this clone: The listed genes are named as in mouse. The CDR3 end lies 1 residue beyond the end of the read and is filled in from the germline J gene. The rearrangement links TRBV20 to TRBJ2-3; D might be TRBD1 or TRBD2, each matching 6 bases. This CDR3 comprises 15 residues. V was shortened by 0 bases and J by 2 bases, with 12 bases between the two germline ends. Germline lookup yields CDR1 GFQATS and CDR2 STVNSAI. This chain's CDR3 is CGAREAGAVAETLYF. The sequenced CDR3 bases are TGTGGTGCTAGGGAGGCGGGGGCGGTTGCAGAAACGCTGTAT.

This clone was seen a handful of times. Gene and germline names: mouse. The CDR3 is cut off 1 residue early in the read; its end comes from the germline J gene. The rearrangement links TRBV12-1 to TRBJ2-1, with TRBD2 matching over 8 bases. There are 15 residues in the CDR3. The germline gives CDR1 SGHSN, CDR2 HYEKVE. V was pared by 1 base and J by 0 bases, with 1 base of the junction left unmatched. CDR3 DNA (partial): TGTGCCAGCTCTCTTACTGGGGGTAACTATGCTGAGCAGTTC. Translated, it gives CASSLTGGNYAEQF. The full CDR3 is CASSLTGGNYAEQFF.

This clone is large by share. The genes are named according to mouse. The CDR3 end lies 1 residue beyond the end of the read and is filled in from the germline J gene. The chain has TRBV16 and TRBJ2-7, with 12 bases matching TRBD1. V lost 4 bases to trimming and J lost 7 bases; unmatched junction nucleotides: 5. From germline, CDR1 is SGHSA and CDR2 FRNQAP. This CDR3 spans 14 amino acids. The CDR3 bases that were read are TGTGCAAGCAGCTGGGGACAGGGGGCGAGGGAACAGTAC. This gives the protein CASSWGQGAREQY. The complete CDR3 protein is CASSWGQGAREQYF.

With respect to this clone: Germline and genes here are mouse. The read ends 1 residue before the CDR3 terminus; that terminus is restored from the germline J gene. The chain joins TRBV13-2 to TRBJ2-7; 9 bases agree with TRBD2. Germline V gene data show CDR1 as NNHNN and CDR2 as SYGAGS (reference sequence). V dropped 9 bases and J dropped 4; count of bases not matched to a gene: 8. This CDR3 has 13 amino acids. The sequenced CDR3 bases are TGTGCCACCCCTGGGGGGGGCGGGTATGAACAGTAC. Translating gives CATPGGGGYEQY. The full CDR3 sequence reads CATPGGGGYEQYF.

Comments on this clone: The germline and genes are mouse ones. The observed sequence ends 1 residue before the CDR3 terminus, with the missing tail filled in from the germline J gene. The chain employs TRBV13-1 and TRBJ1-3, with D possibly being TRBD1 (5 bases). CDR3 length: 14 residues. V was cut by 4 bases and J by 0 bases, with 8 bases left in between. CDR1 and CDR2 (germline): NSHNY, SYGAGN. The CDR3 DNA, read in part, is TGTGCCAGCAGTCCTGACAGTTCTGGAAATACGCTCTAT. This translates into CASSPDSSGNTLY. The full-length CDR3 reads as CASSPDSSGNTLYF.

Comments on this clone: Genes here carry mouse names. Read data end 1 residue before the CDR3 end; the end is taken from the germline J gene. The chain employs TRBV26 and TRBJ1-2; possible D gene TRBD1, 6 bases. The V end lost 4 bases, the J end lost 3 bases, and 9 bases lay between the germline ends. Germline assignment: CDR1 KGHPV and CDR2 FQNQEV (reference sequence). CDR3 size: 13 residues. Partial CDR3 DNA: TGTGCCAGCAGTCCGCAGGGGCACTCCGACTACACC. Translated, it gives CASSPQGHSDYT. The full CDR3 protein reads CASSPQGHSDYTF.

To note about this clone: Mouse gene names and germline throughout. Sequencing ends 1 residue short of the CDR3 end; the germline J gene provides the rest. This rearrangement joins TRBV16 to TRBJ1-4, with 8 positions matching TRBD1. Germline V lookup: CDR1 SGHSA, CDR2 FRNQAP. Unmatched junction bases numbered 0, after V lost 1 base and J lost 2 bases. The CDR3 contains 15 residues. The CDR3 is CASSLAGGSNERLFF. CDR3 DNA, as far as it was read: TGTGCAAGCAGCTTAGCAGGGGGCTCCAACGAAAGATTATTT.

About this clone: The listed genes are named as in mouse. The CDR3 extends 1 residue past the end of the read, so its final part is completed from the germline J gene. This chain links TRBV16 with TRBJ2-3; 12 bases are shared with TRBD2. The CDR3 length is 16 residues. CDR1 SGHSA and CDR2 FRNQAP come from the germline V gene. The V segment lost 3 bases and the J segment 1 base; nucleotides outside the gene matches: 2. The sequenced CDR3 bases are TGTGCAAGCAGCTTCGGGACTGGGGGGCGTGCAGAAACGCTGTAT. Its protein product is CASSFGTGGRAETLY. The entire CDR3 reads CASSFGTGGRAETLYF.

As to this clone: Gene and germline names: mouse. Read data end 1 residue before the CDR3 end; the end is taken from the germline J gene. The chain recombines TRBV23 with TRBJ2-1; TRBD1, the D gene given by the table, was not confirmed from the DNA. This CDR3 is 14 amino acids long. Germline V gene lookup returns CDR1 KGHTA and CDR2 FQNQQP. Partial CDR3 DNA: TGCTCCAGCAGGCCCGACAGGGGGGGGGCTGAGCAGTTC. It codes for CSSRPDRGGAEQF. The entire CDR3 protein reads CSSRPDRGGAEQFF. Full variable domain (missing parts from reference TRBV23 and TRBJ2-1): DAAVTQKPRYLIKMKGQEAEMKCIPEKGHTAVFWYQQKQSKELKFLIYFQNQQPLDQIDMVKERFSAVCPSSSLCSLGIRTCEAEDSALYLCSSRPDRGGAEQFFGPGTRLTVL.

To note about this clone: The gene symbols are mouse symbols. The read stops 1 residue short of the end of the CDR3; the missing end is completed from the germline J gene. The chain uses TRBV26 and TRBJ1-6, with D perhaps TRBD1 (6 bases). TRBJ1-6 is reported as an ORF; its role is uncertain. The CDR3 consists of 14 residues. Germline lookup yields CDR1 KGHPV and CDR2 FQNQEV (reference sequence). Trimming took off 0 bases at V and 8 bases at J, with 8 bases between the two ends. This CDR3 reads CASSLSGGDSPLYF. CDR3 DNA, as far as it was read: TGTGCCAGCAGTCTGTCAGGGGGTGATTCGCCCCTCTAC.

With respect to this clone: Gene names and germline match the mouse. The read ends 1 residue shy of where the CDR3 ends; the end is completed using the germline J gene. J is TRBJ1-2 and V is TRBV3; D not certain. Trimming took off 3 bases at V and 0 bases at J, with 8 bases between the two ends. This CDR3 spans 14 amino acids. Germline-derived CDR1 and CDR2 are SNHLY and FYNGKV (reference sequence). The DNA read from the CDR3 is TGTGCCAGCAGCTTTACGGTTGCAAACTCCGACTACACC. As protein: CASSFTVANSDYT. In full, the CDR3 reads CASSFTVANSDYTF.

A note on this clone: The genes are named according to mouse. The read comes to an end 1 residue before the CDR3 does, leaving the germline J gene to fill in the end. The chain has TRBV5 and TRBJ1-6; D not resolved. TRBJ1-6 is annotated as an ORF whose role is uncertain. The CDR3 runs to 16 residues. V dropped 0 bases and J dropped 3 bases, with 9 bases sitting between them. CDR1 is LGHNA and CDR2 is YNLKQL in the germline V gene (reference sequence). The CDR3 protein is CASSQDRAIYNSPLYF. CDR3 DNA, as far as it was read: TGTGCCAGCAGCCAAGATAGGGCCATCTATAATTCGCCCCTCTAC.

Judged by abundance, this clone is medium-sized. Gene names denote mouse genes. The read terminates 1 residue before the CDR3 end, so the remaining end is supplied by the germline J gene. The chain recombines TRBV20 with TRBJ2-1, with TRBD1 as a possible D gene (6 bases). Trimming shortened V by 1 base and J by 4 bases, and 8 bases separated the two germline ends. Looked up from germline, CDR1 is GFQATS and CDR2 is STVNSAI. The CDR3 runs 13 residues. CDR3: CGARGQDYAEQFF. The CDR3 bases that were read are TGTGGTGCTAGGGGACAGGATTATGCTGAGCAGTTC.

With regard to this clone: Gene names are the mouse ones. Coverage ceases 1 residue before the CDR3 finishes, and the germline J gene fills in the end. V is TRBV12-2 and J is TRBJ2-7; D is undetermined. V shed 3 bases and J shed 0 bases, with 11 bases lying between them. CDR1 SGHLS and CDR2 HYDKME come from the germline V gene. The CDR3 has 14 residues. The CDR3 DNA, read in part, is TGTGCCAGCTCTATCCGACAAAGCTCCTATGAACAGTAC. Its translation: CASSIRQSSYEQY. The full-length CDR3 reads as CASSIRQSSYEQYF.

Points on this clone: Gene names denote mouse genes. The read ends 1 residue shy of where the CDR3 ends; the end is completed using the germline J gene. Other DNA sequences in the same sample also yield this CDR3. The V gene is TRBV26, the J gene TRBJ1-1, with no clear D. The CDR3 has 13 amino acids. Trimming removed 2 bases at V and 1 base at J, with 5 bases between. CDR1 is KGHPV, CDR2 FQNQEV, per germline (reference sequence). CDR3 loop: CASSLGGNTEVFF. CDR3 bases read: TGTGCCAGCAGTCTGGGAGGAAACACAGAAGTCTTC.

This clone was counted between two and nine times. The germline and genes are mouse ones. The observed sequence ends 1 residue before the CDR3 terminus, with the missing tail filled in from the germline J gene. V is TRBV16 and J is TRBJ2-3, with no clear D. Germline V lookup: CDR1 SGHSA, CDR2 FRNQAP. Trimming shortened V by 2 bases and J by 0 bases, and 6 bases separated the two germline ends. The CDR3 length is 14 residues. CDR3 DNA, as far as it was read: TGTGCAAGCAGCTTACACAATAGTGCAGAAACGCTGTAT. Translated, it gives CASSLHNSAETLY. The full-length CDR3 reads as CASSLHNSAETLYF.

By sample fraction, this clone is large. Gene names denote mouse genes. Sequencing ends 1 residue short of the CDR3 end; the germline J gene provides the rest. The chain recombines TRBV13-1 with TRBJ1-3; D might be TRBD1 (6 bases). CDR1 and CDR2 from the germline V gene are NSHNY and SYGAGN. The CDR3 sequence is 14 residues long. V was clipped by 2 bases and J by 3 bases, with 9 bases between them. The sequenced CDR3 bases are TGTGCCAGCAGTGAGCAGGGGTATGGAAATACGCTCTAT. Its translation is CASSEQGYGNTLY. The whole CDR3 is CASSEQGYGNTLYF.

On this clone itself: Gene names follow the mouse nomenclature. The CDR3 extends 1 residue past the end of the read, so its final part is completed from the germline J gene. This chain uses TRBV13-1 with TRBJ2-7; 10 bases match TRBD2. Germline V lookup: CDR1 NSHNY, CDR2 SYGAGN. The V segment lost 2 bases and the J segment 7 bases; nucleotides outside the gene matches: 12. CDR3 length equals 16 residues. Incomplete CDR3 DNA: TGTGCCAGCAGTGAGACTGGGGGGCCCCCTTCGGGGGAACAGTAC. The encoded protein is CASSETGGPPSGEQY. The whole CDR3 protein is CASSETGGPPSGEQYF.

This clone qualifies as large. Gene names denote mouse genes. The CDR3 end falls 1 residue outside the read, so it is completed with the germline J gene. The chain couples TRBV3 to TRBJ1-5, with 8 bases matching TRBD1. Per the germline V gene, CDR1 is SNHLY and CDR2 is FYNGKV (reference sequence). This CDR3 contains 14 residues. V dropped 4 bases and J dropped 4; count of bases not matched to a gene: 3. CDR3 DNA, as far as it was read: TGTGCCAGCAGCTCCCGGGACAGGAACCAGGCTCCGCTT. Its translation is CASSSRDRNQAPL. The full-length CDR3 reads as CASSSRDRNQAPLF. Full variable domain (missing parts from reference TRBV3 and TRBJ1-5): GPKVLQIPSHQIIDMGQMVTLNCDPVSNHLYFYWYKQILGQQMEFLVNFYNGKVMEKSKLFKDQFSVERPDGSYFTLKIQPTALEDSAVYFCASSSRDRNQAPLFGEGTRLSVL.

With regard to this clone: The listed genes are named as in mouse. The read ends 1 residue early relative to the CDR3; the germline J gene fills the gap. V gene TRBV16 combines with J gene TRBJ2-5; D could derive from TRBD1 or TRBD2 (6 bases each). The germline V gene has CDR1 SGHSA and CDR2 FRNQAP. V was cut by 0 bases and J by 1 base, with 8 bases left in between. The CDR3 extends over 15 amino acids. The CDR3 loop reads CASSLERGDQDTQYF. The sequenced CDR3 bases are TGTGCAAGCAGCTTAGAGAGGGGGGACCAAGACACCCAGTAC.

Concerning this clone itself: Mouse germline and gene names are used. The CDR3: CASSLSGRETLYF. CDR3 DNA, as far as it was read: TGTGCAAGCAGCTTATCTGGGAGAGAAACGCTGTAT. The chain uses TRBV16 and TRBJ2-3; D may be TRBD2 (5 bases). The sequence runs out 1 residue before the end of the CDR3; the remainder is reconstructed from the germline J gene. The CDR3 spans 13 residues. Germline V lookup: CDR1 SGHSA, CDR2 FRNQAP. V lost 2 bases and J 5 bases, leaving 8 bases between the germline ends. Full variable domain (outside the CDR3, taken from reference TRBV16 and TRBJ2-3): NAGVIQTPRHKVTGKGQEATLWCEPISGHSAVFWYRQTIVQGLEFLTYFRNQAPIDDSGMPKERFSAQMPNQSHSTLKIQSTQPQDSAVYLCASSLSGRETLYFGSGTRLTVL.

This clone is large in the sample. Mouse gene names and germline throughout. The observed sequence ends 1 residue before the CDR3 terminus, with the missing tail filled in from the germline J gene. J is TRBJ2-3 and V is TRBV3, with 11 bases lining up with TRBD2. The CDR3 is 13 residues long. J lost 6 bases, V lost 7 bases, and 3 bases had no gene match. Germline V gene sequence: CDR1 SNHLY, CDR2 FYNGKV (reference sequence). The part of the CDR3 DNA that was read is TGTGCCAGCATTAGGGACTGGGGGGAAACGCTGTAT. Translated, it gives CASIRDWGETLY. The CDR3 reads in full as CASIRDWGETLYF.

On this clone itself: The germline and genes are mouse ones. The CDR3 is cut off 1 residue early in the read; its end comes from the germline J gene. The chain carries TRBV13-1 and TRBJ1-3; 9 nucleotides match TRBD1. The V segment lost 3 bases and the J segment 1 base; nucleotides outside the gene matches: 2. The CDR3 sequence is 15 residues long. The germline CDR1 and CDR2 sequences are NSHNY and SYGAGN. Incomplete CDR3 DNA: TGTGCCAGCAGTGGCGACAGGGGGTCTGGAAATACGCTCTAT. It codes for CASSGDRGSGNTLY. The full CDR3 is CASSGDRGSGNTLYF.

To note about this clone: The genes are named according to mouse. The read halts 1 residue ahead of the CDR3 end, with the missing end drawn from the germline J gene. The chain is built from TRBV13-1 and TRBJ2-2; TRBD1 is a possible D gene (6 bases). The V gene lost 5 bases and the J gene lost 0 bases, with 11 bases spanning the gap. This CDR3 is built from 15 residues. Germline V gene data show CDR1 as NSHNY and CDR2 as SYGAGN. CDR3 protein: CASREPGANTGQLYF. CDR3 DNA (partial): TGTGCCAGCAGGGAACCAGGGGCAAACACCGGGCAGCTCTAC.

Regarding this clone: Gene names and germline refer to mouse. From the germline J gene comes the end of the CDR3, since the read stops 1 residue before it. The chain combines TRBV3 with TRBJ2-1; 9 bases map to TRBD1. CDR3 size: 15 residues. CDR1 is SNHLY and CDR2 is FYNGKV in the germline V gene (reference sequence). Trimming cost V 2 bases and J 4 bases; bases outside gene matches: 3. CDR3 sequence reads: CASSLYGQGYAEQFF. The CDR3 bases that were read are TGTGCCAGCAGCTTATATGGACAGGGGTATGCTGAGCAGTTC.

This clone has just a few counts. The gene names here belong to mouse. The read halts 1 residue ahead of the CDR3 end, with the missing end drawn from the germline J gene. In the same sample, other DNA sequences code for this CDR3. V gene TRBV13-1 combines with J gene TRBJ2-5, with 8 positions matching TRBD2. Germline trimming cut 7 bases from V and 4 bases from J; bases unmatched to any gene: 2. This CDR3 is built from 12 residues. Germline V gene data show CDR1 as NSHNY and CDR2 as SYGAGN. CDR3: CASLGGEDTQYF. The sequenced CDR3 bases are TGTGCCAGCTTGGGGGGGGAAGACACCCAGTAC.

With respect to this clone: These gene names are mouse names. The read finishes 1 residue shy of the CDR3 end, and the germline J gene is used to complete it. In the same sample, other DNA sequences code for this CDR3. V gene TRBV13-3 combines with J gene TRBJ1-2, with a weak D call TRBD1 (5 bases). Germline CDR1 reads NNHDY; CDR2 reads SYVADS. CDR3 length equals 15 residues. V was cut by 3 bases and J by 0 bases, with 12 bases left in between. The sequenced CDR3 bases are TGTGCCAGCAGTGCAGGGAGGGAAGCAAACTCCGACTACACC. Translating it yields CASSAGREANSDYT. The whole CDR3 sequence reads CASSAGREANSDYTF.

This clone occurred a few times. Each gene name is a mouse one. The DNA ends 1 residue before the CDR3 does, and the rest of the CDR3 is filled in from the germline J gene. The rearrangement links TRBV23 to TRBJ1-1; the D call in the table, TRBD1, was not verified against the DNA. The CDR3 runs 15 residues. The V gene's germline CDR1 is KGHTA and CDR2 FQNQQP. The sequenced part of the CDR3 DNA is TGCTCCAGCAGTCAATCGGGACAAGCAAACACAGAAGTCTTC. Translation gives CSSSQSGQANTEVF. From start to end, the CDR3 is CSSSQSGQANTEVFF.

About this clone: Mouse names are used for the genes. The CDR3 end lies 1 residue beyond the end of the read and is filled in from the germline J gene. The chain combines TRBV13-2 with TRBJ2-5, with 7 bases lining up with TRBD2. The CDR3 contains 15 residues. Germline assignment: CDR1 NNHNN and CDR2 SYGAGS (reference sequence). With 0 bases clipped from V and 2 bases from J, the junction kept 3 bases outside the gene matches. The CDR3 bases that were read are TGTGCCAGCGGTGATGACTGGGGCTTCCAAGACACCCAGTAC. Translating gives CASGDDWGFQDTQY. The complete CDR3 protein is CASGDDWGFQDTQYF.

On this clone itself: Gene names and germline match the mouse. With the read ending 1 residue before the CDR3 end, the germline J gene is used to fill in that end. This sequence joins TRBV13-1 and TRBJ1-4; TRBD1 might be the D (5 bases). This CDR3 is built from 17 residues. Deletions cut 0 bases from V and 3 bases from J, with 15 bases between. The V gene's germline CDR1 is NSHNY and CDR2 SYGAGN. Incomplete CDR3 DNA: TGTGCCAGCAGTGATGCAGGGCAGGGAGGGGCCAACGAAAGATTATTT. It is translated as CASSDAGQGGANERLF. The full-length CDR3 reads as CASSDAGQGGANERLFF.

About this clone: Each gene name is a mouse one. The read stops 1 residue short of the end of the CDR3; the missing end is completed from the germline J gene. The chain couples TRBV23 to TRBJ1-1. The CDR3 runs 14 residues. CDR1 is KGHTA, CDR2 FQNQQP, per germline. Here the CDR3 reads CSSSHWDSNTEVFF. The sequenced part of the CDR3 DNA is TGCTCCAGCAGTCATTGGGATTCAAACACAGAAGTCTTC.

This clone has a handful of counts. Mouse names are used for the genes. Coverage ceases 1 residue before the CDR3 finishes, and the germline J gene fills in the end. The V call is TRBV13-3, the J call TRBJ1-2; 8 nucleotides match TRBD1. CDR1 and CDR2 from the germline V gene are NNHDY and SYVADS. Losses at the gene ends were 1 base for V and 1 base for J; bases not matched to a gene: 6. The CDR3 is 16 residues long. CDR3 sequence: CASSDRGDRGNSDYTF. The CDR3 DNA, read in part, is TGTGCCAGCAGTGATAGGGGAGACAGGGGAAACTCCGACTACACC.